The next 22 T cell receptor beta chains were all read from a single sample in a study of blood T cell repertoires in COVID-19. Produced via immunoSEQ multiplex PCR; TCRdb's table is partial and in-frame only. The table shows tens of thousands of clones, with 84% occurring only once. Sequenced input: peripheral blood. These receptors originate from a human donor in a cohort sampled during active COVID-19.

This clone was seen only once. The rearrangement links TRBV19 to TRBJ1-6, with 9 bases lining up with TRBD1. Germline values: CDR1 LNHDA, CDR2 SQIVND (reference sequence). J gave up 6 bases and V 7 bases, and 4 bases lay outside the gene matches. The CDR3 totals 14 residues. CDR3 in amino acids: CASTEQGANSPLHF. DNA for the CDR3: TGTGCCAGTACCGAACAGGGGGCTAATTCACCCCTCCACTTT. The full variable domain, rest sourced from reference TRBV19 and TRBJ1-6, is DGGITQSPKYLFRKEGQNVTLSCEQNLNHDAMYWYRQDPGQGLRLIYYSQIVNDFQKGDIAEGYSVSREKKESFPLTVTSAQKNPTAFYLCASTEQGANSPLHFGNGTRLTVT.

With regard to this clone: This CDR3 is also generated by other DNA sequences in the sample. The rearrangement links TRBV5-1 to TRBJ2-1; a possible D gene is TRBD1 (6 bases). The CDR3 consists of 14 residues. The V gene lost 7 bases and the J gene lost 7 bases, with 18 bases spanning the gap. Germline-derived CDR1 and CDR2 are SGHRS and YFSETQ. CDR3 in DNA: TGCGCCAGCGGTCCACAGGGCGGGTATAATGAGCAGTTCTTC. This translates into CASGPQGGYNEQFF.

The rearrangement uses TRBV6-2 or TRBV6-3 and TRBJ1-5; 7 nucleotides align to TRBD1. CDR1 MNHEY and CDR2 SVGEGT come from the germline V gene. This CDR3 spans 14 amino acids. The V gene end was trimmed by 3 bases and the J gene end by 6 bases; junction bases not matched to a gene: 5. The CDR3 region has the DNA TGTGCCAGCAGTTATCGACAGGGCAGTCAGCCCCAGCATTTT. This codes for CASSYRQGSQPQHF.

V is TRBV5-4 and J is TRBJ2-2; possibly TRBD2 for D (5 bases). CDR3 length: 15 residues. The germline V gene has CDR1 SGHNT and CDR2 YYREEE (reference sequence). With 0 bases removed from V and 5 bases from J, the gap between germline ends came to 11 bases. The CDR3 DNA sequence: TGTGCCAGCAGCTTGGATGGAGGACTTACCGGGGAGCTGTTTTTT. Its translation: CASSLDGGLTGELFF.

The V gene is TRBV28, the J gene TRBJ1-5; D perhaps matches TRBD1 (5 bases). V was pared by 6 bases and J by 4 bases, with 13 bases between. The germline V gene encodes CDR1 MDHEN and CDR2 SYDVKM. The CDR3 loop spans 14 amino acids. CDR3 region: CASRRPGINQPQHF. The CDR3 DNA reads as TGTGCCAGCAGACGCCCAGGGATAAATCAGCCCCAGCATTTT.

CDR3 amino acids: CASRSRTGGIEGYGYTF. The CDR3 nucleotides read TGTGCCAGTCGATCTAGGACAGGGGGGATAGAGGGCTATGGCTACACCTTC. The chain uses TRBV27 and TRBJ1-2, with TRBD1 matching over 10 bases. Germline V gives CDR1 MNHEY, CDR2 SMNVEV (reference sequence). The CDR3 is 17 residues long. V was pared by 9 bases and J by 4 bases, with 17 bases of the junction left unmatched.

The chain employs TRBV5-8 and TRBJ1-5, with 8 positions matching TRBD1. V shed 0 bases and J 3 bases; nucleotides not matched to a gene: 5. Germline CDR1 is SGHTS and CDR2 is YDEGEE. The CDR3 runs 16 residues. Written as DNA, the CDR3 is TGTGCCAGCAGCTTGGGAGACAGGGGCACCAATCAGCCCCAGCATTTT. Protein sequence: CASSLGDRGTNQPQHF.

This CDR3 is CASSLLAESTDTQYF. Written as DNA, the CDR3 is TGTGCCAGCAGCCTACTAGCGGAGAGCACAGATACGCAGTATTTT. The V and J genes are TRBV28 and TRBJ2-3, with 8 bases identical to TRBD2. The J segment lost 0 bases and the V segment lost 6 bases, leaving 5 bases of the junction unmatched. Germline V gives CDR1 MDHEN, CDR2 SYDVKM. The CDR3 is made up of 15 amino acids.

The chain recombines TRBV18 with TRBJ1-6; a possible D gene is TRBD1 (5 bases). Per the germline V gene, CDR1 is KGHSH and CDR2 is LQKENI. The germline V and J ends were trimmed by 2 bases and 7 bases, with 12 bases remaining between them. The CDR3 is 15 amino acids. The CDR3 loop reads CASSPSSGINSPLHF. CDR3 DNA sequence: TGTGCCAGCTCACCAAGTTCAGGGATCAATTCACCCCTCCACTTT. The variable domain in full, with the rest retrieved from reference TRBV18 and TRBJ1-6, is NAGVMQNPRHLVRRRGQEARLRCSPMKGHSHVYWYRQLPEEGLKFMVYLQKENIIDESGMPKERFSAEFPKEGPSILRIQQVVRGDSAAYFCASSPSSGINSPLHFGNGTRLTVT.

The chain recombines TRBV28 with TRBJ2-7; possible D gene TRBD1, 6 bases. Germline V CDR1 and CDR2: MDHEN, SYDVKM. Trimming removed 6 bases at V and 2 bases at J, with 17 bases between. CDR3 size: 15 residues. DNA for the CDR3: TGTGCCAGCAGCCAACCGACAGGTGGCCCCTACGAGCAGTACTTC. Its protein product is CASSQPTGGPYEQYF.

The chain is built from TRBV18 and TRBJ1-5; 11 bases line up with TRBD1. Germline values: CDR1 KGHSH, CDR2 LQKENI. Trimming cost V 5 bases and J 4 bases; bases outside gene matches: 4. There are 15 residues in the CDR3. CDR3 nucleotides: TGTGCCAGCTCATCCGGGACAGGGGGGAATCAGCCCCAGCATTTT. Translated: CASSSGTGGNQPQHF. Supplemented by reference TRBV18 and TRBJ1-5, the full variable domain reads NAGVMQNPRHLVRRRGQEARLRCSPMKGHSHVYWYRQLPEEGLKFMVYLQKENIIDESGMPKERFSAEFPKEGPSILRIQQVVRGDSAAYFCASSSGTGGNQPQHFGDGTRLSIL.

The chain is built from TRBV5-4 and TRBJ1-5; possible D gene TRBD1, 5 bases. Trimming shortened V by 4 bases and J by 5 bases, and 16 bases separated the two germline ends. The CDR3 spans 15 residues. Germline-derived CDR1 and CDR2 are SGHNT and YYREEE (reference sequence). The CDR3 here is CASSRGGGKDQPQHF. CDR3 sequence (DNA): TGTGCCAGCAGCCGAGGCGGGGGAAAAGATCAGCCCCAGCATTTT.

This rearrangement joins TRBV2 to TRBJ2-5; 10 bases fit TRBD2. Trimming took 4 bases from V and 3 from J; bases not matched to a gene: 11. Germline CDR1 is SNHLY and CDR2 is FYNNEI. This CDR3 contains 17 residues. This CDR3 reads CASSGRGLAGVEETQYF. As DNA, the CDR3 is TGTGCCAGCAGTGGCAGGGGTCTAGCGGGGGTCGAAGAGACCCAGTACTTC.

The table lists this clone with a few counts. The chain combines TRBV5-6 with TRBJ1-1; 7 bases match TRBD1. Trimming took 5 bases from V and 3 from J; bases not matched to a gene: 10. Looked up from germline, CDR1 is SGHDT and CDR2 is YYEEEE. The CDR3 runs to 15 residues. This CDR3 is CASSVTGEWDTEAFF. The CDR3 coding sequence is TGTGCCAGCAGTGTTACAGGGGAATGGGACACTGAAGCTTTCTTT. Full variable domain (remainder filled in from reference TRBV5-6 and TRBJ1-1): DAGVTQSPTHLIKTRGQQVTLRCSPKSGHDTVSWYQQALGQGPQFIFQYYEEEERQRGNFPDRFSGHQFPNYSSELNVNALLLGDSALYLCASSVTGEWDTEAFFGQGTRLTVV.

This sequence joins TRBV10-3 and TRBJ2-7; 14 bases line up with TRBD2. The V segment lost 5 bases and the J segment 6 bases; nucleotides outside the gene matches: 6. The CDR3 is 15 amino acids. In germline, CDR1 is ENHRY, CDR2 SYGVKD. For the CDR3, the DNA is TGTGCCATCAGTTCGACTAGCGGGGGGGCGGGCGAGCAGTACTTC. This sequence encodes CAISSTSGGAGEQYF.

The chain has TRBV9 and TRBJ1-6; the D is unclear. The CDR3 runs to 13 residues. V was clipped by 3 bases and J by 8 bases, with 9 bases between them. CDR1 SGDLS and CDR2 YYNGEE come from the germline V gene. The CDR3 coding sequence is TGTGCCAGCAGCGGGTTCGGGGATTCACCCCTCCACTTT. It encodes CASSGFGDSPLHF.

The chain couples TRBV4-1 to TRBJ1-6, with TRBD1 identical over 7 bases. J lost 6 bases, V lost 1 base, and 6 bases had no gene match. The CDR3 totals 16 residues. Germline lookup yields CDR1 MGHRA and CDR2 YSYEKL. Written as DNA, the CDR3 is TGCGCCAGCAGCCAAGTCGTGGCAGGGGGTAATTCACCCCTCCACTTT. Its protein product is CASSQVVAGGNSPLHF.

The chain combines TRBV2 with TRBJ1-1; unclear D gene. Germline V gene sequence: CDR1 SNHLY, CDR2 FYNNEI. This CDR3 region has 13 residues. V shed 1 base and J shed 6 bases, with 9 bases lying between them. CDR3 residues: CASSEEAGPEAFF. In nucleotides, the CDR3 is TGTGCCAGCAGTGAAGAGGCAGGTCCTGAAGCTTTCTTT.

The CDR3 DNA is TGTGCCAGCAGCCTACAGGGATCGGCGACAGATACGCAGTATTTT. It translates to CASSLQGSATDTQYF. V usage is TRBV7-2 and J usage is TRBJ2-3; tentative D call: TRBD1 (6 bases). V shed 5 bases and J shed 3 bases, with 15 bases lying between them. Germline-derived CDR1 and CDR2 are SGHTA and FQGNSA. This CDR3 is built from 15 residues.

The V gene is TRBV5-1, the J gene TRBJ2-7; D perhaps matches TRBD1 (6 bases). Trimming took off 0 bases at V and 2 bases at J, with 9 bases between the two ends. The germline V gene encodes CDR1 SGHRS and CDR2 YFSETQ. The CDR3 totals 14 residues. For the CDR3, the DNA is TGCGCCAGCAGCTTGGGACCAGGGGCCTACGAGCAGTACTTC. This encodes CASSLGPGAYEQYF. Combining the CDR3 with reference TRBV5-1 and TRBJ2-7 gives the whole variable domain KAGVTQTPRYLIKTRGQQVTLSCSPISGHRSVSWYQQTPGQGLQFLFEYFSETQRNKGNFPGRFSGRQFSNSRSEMNVSTLELGDSALYLCASSLGPGAYEQYFGPGTRLTVT.

J is TRBJ2-7 and V is TRBV18, with D possibly matching TRBD1 (6 bases). Germline CDR1 is KGHSH and CDR2 is LQKENI. V was shortened by 6 bases and J by 2 bases, with 11 bases between the two germline ends. The CDR3 contains 13 residues. CDR3 loop: CASSSTGTYEQYF. CDR3 bases: TGTGCCAGCTCCTCAACAGGGACCTACGAGCAGTACTTC.

J is TRBJ2-1 and V is TRBV6-5; D perhaps matches TRBD1 (6 bases). CDR3 size: 14 residues. V lost 8 bases and J lost 4, with 15 bases in between. Germline values: CDR1 MNHEY, CDR2 SVGAGI. CDR3 amino acids: CASHRAGAYNEQFF. CDR3 nucleotide sequence: TGTGCCAGCCACAGGGCAGGGGCATACAATGAGCAGTTCTTC.